This record looks at one T cell receptor beta chain sequence and its context. These data originate in a study of technical replicates of blood from a few donors. Trimming took 1 base from V and 0 from J; bases not matched to a gene: 12. Germline V gives CDR1 MGHRA, CDR2 YSYEKL. CDR3 length equals 19 residues. Profiled with immunoSEQ multiplex PCR; TCRdb holds only in-frame clones, not every one. This sample has more than 70,000 clones, with 92% found just once. This chain joins TRBV4-1 and TRBJ1-3; TRBD1 agrees at 7 bases. Sequenced material: T cells isolated from PBMCs. This TCR was recovered from a human donor in good health. The CDR3 loop reads CASSQGDGTATRSGNTIYF. The CDR3 DNA reads TGCGCCAGCAGCCAAGGGGATGGGACAGCTACTCGCTCTGGAAACACCATATATTTT.